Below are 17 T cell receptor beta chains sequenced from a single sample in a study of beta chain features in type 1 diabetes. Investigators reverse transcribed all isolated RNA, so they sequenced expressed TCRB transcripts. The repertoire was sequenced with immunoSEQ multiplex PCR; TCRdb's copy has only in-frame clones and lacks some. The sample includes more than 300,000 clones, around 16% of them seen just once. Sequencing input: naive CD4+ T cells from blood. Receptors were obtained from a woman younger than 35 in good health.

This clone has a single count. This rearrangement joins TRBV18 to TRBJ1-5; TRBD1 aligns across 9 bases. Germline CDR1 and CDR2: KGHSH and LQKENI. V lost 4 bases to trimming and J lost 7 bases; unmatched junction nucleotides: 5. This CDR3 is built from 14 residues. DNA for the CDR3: TGTGCCAGCTCACGGGACAGGGCGGGGCAGCCCCAGCATTTT. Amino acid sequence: CASSRDRAGQPQHF.

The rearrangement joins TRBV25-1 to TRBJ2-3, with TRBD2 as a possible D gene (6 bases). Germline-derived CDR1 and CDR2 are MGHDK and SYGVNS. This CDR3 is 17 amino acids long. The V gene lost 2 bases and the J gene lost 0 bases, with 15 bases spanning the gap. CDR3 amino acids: CASSETPPGLSTDTQYF. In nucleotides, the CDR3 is TGTGCCAGCAGTGAAACACCGCCGGGACTTAGCACAGATACGCAGTATTTT.

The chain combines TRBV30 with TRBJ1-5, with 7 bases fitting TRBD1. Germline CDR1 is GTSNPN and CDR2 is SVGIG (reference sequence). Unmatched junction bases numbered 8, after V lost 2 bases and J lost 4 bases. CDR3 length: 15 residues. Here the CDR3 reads CAWSRGGQPNQPQHF. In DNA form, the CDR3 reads TGTGCCTGGAGTAGAGGGGGACAGCCGAATCAGCCCCAGCATTTT.

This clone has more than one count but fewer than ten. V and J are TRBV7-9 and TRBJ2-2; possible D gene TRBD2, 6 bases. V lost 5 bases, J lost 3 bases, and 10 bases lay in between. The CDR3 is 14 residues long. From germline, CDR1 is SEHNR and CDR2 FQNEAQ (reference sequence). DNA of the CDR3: TGTGCCAGCAGCCGGACTACGGACACCGGGGAGCTGTTTTTT. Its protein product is CASSRTTDTGELFF.

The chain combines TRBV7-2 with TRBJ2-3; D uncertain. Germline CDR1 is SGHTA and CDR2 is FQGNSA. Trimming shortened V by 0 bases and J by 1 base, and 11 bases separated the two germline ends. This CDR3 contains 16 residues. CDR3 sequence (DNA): TGTGCCAGCAGCTTAGCCCCTGGGCCTCGCACAGATACGCAGTATTTT. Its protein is CASSLAPGPRTDTQYF.

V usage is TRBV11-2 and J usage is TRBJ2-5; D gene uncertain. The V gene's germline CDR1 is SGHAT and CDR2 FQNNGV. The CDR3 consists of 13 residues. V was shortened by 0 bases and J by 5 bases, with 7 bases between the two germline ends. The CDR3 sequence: CASSLEHQETQYF. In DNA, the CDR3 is TGTGCCAGCAGCTTAGAACATCAGGAGACCCAGTACTTC. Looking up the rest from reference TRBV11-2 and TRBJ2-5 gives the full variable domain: EAGVAQSPRYKIIEKRQSVAFWCNPISGHATLYWYQQILGQGPKLLIQFQNNGVVDDSQLPKDRFSAERLKGVDSTLKIQPAKLEDSAVYLCASSLEHQETQYFGPGTRLLVL.

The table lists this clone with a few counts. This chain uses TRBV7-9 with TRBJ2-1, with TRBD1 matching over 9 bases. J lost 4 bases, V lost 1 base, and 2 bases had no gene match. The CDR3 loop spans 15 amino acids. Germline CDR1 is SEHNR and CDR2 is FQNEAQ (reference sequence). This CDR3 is CASSLDRGQYNEQFF. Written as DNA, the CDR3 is TGTGCCAGCAGCTTAGACAGGGGGCAGTACAATGAGCAGTTCTTC.

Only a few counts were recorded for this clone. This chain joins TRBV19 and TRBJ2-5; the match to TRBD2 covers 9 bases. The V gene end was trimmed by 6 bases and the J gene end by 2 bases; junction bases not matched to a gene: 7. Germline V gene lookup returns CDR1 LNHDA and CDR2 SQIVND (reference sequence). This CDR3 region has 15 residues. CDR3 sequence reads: CASSVLSGRQETQYF. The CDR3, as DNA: TGTGCCAGTAGCGTATTGAGCGGGAGGCAAGAGACCCAGTACTTC.

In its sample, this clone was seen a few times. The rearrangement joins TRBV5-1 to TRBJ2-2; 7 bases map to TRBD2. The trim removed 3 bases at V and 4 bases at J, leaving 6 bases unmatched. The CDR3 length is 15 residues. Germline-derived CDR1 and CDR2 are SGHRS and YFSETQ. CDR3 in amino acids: CASSSAGELTGELFF. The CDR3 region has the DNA TGCGCCAGCAGCTCGGCGGGAGAGCTCACCGGGGAGCTGTTTTTT. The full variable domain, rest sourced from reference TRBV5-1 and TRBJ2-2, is KAGVTQTPRYLIKTRGQQVTLSCSPISGHRSVSWYQQTPGQGLQFLFEYFSETQRNKGNFPGRFSGRQFSNSRSEMNVSTLELGDSALYLCASSSAGELTGELFFGEGSRLTVL.

Written as DNA, the CDR3 is TGTGCCAGCAGCGGGGGTCCGACCCAGCATTTT. It translates to CASSGGPTQHF. The chain carries TRBV2 and TRBJ1-5, with D perhaps TRBD1 (5 bases). The CDR3 has 11 amino acids. The V end was cut by 6 bases, the J end by 11 bases, with 11 bases between. Germline V gene data show CDR1 as SNHLY and CDR2 as FYNNEI.

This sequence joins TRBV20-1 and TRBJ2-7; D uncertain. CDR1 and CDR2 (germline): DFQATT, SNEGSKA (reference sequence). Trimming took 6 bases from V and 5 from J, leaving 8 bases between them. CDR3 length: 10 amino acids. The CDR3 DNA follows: TGCAGTGCCCAGATGGACGAGCAGTACTTC. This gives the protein CSAQMDEQYF.

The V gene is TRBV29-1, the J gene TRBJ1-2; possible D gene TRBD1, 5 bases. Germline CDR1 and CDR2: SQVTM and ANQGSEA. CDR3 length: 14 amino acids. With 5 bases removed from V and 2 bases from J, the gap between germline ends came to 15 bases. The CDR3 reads CSVIPDSSNYGYTF. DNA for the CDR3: TGCAGCGTTATCCCCGACAGTTCCAACTATGGCTACACCTTC.

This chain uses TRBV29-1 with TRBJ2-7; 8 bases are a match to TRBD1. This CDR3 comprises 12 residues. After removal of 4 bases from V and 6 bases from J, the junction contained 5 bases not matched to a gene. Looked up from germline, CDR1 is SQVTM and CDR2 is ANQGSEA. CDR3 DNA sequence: TGCAGCGTTGCTAGGACAGGGACCGAGCAGTACTTC. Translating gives CSVARTGTEQYF.

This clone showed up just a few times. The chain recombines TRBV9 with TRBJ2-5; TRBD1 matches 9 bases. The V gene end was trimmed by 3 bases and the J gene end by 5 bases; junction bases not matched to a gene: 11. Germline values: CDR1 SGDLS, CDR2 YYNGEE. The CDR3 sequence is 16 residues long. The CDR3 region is CASSGSGQGLWETQYF. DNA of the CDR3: TGTGCCAGCAGCGGATCTGGACAGGGGCTCTGGGAGACCCAGTACTTC.

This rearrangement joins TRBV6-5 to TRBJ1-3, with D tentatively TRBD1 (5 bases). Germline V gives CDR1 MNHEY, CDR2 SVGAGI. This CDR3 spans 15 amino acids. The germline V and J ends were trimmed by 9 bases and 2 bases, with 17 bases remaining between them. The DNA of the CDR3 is TGTGCCAGTACCGGACAAGCAAGACCTGGAAACACCATATATTTT. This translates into CASTGQARPGNTIYF.

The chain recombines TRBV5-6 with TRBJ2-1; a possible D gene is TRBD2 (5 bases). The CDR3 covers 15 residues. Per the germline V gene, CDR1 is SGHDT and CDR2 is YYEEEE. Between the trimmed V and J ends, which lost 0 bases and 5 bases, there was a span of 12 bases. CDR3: CASSLAGGRNNEQFF. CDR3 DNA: TGTGCCAGCAGCTTGGCCGGAGGACGGAACAATGAGCAGTTCTTC.

The CDR3 coding sequence is TGTGCCTGGAATTACAGGGAAGCAGATACGCAGTATTTT. It is translated as CAWNYREADTQYF. V is TRBV30 and J is TRBJ2-3; D may be TRBD1 (6 bases). The germline gives CDR1 GTSNPN, CDR2 SVGIG (reference sequence). The CDR3 spans 13 residues. V was clipped by 4 bases and J by 4 bases, with 12 bases between them.